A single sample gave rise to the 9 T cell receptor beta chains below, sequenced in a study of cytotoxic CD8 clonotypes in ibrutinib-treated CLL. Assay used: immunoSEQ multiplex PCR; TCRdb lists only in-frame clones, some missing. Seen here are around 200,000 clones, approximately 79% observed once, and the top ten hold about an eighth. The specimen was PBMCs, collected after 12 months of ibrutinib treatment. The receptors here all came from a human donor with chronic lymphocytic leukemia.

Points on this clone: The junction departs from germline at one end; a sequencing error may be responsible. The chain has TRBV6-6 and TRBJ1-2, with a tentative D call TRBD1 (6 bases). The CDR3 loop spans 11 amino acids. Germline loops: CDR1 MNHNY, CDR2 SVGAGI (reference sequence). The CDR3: CASSYSWDIAF. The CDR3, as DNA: TGTGCCAGCAGTTACTCGTGGGACATAGCCTTC.

DNA of the CDR3: TGTGCCAGCAGCCCTACCTTGACAGGCCGCCTGGACTATGGCTACACCTTC. It encodes CASSPTLTGRLDYGYTF. The chain couples TRBV9 to TRBJ1-2, with D possibly being TRBD1 (6 bases). CDR1 is SGDLS, CDR2 YYNGEE, per germline. The CDR3 loop spans 17 amino acids. V was shortened by 4 bases and J by 3 bases, with 22 bases between the two germline ends.

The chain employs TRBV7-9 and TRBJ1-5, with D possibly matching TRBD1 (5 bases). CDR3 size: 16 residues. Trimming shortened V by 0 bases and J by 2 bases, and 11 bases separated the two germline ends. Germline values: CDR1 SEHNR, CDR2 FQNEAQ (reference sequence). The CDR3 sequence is CASSLAVGEGNQPQHF. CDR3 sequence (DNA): TGTGCCAGCAGCTTAGCTGTAGGGGAAGGCAATCAGCCCCAGCATTTT.

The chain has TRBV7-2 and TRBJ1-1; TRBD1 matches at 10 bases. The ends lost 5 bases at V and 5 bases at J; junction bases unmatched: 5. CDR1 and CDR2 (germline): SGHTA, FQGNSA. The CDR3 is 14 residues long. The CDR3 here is CASSQGQGRTEAFF. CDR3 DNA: TGTGCCAGCAGCCAGGGACAGGGGAGAACTGAAGCTTTCTTT.

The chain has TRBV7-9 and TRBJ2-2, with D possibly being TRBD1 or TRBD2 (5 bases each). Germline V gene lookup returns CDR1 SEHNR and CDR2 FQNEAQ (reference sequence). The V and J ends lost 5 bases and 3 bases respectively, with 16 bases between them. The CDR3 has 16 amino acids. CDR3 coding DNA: TGTGCCAGCAGCGAATCCGGGACGGCCTACACCGGGGAGCTGTTTTTT. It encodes CASSESGTAYTGELFF.

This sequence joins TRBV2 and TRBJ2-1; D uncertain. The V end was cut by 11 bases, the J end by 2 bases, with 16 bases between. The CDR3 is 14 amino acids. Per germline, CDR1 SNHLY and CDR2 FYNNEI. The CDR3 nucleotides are TGTGCCTCCTCGGCGGCCCCGACCTACAATGAGCAGTTCTTC. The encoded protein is CASSAAPTYNEQFF.

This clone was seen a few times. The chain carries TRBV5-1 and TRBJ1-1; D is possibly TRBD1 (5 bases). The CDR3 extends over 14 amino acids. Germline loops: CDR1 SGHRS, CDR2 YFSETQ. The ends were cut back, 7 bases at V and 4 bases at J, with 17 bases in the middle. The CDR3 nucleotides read TGCGCCAGCTCCCTCGGGGGGTCCACCACTGAAGCTTTCTTT. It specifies CASSLGGSTTEAFF.

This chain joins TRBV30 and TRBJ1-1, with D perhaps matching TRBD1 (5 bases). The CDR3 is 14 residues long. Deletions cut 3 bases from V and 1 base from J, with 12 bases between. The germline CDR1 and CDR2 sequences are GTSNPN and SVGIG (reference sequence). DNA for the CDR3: TGTGCCTGGAGCTCGTGGACAAGGAACACTGAAGCTTTCTTT. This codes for CAWSSWTRNTEAFF.

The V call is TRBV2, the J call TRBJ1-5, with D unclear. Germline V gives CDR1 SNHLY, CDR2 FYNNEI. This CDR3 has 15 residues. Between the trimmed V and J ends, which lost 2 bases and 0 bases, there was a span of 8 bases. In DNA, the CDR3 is TGTGCCAGCAGTGAACTCAGCTATAGCAATCAGCCCCAGCATTTT. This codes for CASSELSYSNQPQHF.